This T cell receptor beta chain was recovered during a study of control samples from healthy donors and cancer patients. V lost 5 bases to trimming and J lost 0 bases, with 14 bases between them. Germline CDR1 and CDR2: MDHEN and SYDVKM. The CDR3 consists of 16 residues. Using immunoSEQ multiplex PCR, the repertoire was profiled, and TCRdb retains in-frame clones only, with some absent. The sample holds 100,000 to 150,000 clones, 85% to 95% seen once. This clonotype was sampled from a man aged 25 to 40 in good health. The sample was blood. The rearrangement uses TRBV28 and TRBJ1-5, with D possibly TRBD1 on 5 matching bases. DNA of the CDR3: TGTGCCAGCAGTCTACCCGGGGGGGGTAGCAATCAGCCCCAGCATTTT. Amino acid sequence: CASSLPGGGSNQPQHF.